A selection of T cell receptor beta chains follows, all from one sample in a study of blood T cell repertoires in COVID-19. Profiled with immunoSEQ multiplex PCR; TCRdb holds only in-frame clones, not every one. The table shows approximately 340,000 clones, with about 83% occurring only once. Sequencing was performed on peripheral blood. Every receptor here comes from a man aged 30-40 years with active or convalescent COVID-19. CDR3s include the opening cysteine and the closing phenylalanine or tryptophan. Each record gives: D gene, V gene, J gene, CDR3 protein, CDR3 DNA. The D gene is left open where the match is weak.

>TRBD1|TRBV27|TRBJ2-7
CASSAGTGFGEQYF
TGTGCCAGCAGCGCCGGGACAGGGTTCGGGGAGCAGTACTTC
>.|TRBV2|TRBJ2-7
CASSEGGPYEQYF
TGTGCCAGCAGTGAAGGGGGGCCTTACGAGCAGTACTTC
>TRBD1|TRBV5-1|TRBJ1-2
CASSSTGTGMGSYGYTF
TGCGCCAGCAGCTCCACCGGGACAGGGATGGGGAGCTATGGCTACACCTTC
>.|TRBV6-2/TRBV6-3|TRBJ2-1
CASSYAGYNEQFF
TGTGCCAGCAGTTATGCGGGTTACAATGAGCAGTTCTTC
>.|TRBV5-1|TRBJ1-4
CASSLGRGEKLFF
TGCGCCAGCAGCTTGGGCCGGGGTGAAAAACTGTTTTTT
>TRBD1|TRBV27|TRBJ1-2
CASRKTGSYGYTF
TGTGCCAGCAGGAAGACAGGGTCCTATGGCTACACCTTC
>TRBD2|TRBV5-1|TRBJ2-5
CASSLSGTSGGLAQYF
TGCGCCAGCAGCTTGTCCGGGACTAGCGGGGGGTTGGCCCAGTACTTC
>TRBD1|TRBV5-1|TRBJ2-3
CASSWRTGVTDTQYF
TGCGCCAGCAGCTGGAGGACAGGCGTCACAGATACGCAGTATTTT
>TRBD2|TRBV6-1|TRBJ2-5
CASSEASGAWETQYF
TGTGCCAGCAGTGAAGCTAGCGGGGCGTGGGAGACCCAGTACTTC
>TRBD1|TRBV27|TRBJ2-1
CASSFFGTGPYNEQFF
TGTGCCAGCAGTTTCTTCGGGACAGGGCCCTACAATGAGCAGTTCTTC
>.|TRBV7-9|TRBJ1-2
CASSNEPPRGYTF
TGTGCCAGCAGCAATGAGCCGCCCCGGGGCTACACCTTC
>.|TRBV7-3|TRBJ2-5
CASSLLGREETQYF
TGTGCCAGCAGCCTACTAGGAAGAGAAGAGACCCAGTACTTC
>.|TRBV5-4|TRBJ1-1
CASSLGQVTEAFF
TGTGCCAGCAGCTTGGGGCAGGTGACTGAAGCTTTCTTT
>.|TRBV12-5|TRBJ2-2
CASGLVRETLNTGELFF
TGTGCTAGTGGTTTGGTACGTGAGACACTGAACACCGGGGAGCTGTTTTTT
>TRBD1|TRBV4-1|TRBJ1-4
CASSRPGTGDEKLFF
TGCGCCAGCAGCCGGCCCGGGACAGGGGATGAAAAACTGTTTTTT